Listed here are 31 T cell receptor beta chains from one sample, sequenced in a study of T cell repertoires in cytomegalovirus infection. For these TCRs, the target antigens are not known. TCRdb redid the calling of the reads with MiXCR, one entry per CDR3 protein. The sample yields 90,000 to 110,000 distinct CDR3 sequences, roughly 30% seen once. The sample was CD8+ T cells from cultured PBMCs, taken from culture after CMV antigen stimulation. Every receptor here comes from a human donor in good health (CMV status not recorded). Some clones in this sample may be carry-over from other donors' samples.

A few counts support this clonotype. This sequence joins TRBV6-5 and TRBJ2-3; D unclear. Trimming removed 2 bases at V and 1 base at J, with 7 bases between. Germline CDR1 MNHEY, CDR2 SVGAGI. The CDR3 extends over 14 amino acids. CDR3 DNA: TGTGCCAGCAGTTACGGATCCCGCACAGATACGCAGTATTTT. Its translation: CASSYGSRTDTQYF.

This clonotype showed up many times. The V and J genes are TRBV7-2 and TRBJ2-1; 13 nucleotides line up with TRBD2. The CDR3 extends over 19 amino acids. Trimming removed 5 bases from V and 0 bases from J; junction bases left unmatched: 10. The germline V gene has CDR1 SGHTA and CDR2 FQGNSA. CDR3 sequence: CASSPGLAGVASSYNEQFF. The CDR3 DNA reads as TGTGCCAGCAGCCCAGGACTAGCGGGGGTTGCGAGCTCCTACAATGAGCAGTTCTTC.

This clonotype was observed many times. The rearrangement links TRBV7-2 to TRBJ2-5, with 7 bases fitting TRBD2. Trimming cost V 1 base and J 0 bases; bases outside gene matches: 8. The germline V gene has CDR1 SGHTA and CDR2 FQGNSA. The CDR3 extends over 17 amino acids. The CDR3 DNA is TGTGCCAGCAGCTTAGACCCCCAGCGGGGTAACCAAGAGACCCAGTACTTC. Translation: CASSLDPQRGNQETQYF.

In this sample, this clonotype turned up many times. This chain's CDR3 is CASSPTGSSSTDTQYF. Here the CDR3 DNA reads TGTGCCAGCAGCCCCACTGGGAGTTCTAGCACAGATACGCAGTATTTT. The V and J genes are TRBV7-9 and TRBJ2-3; TRBD2 might be the D (5 bases). V dropped 5 bases and J dropped 0 bases, with 15 bases sitting between them. The CDR3 length is 16 residues. Germline V gene lookup returns CDR1 SEHNR and CDR2 FQNEAQ (reference sequence).

This chain uses TRBV15 with TRBJ1-5; possibly TRBD1 for D (6 bases). V lost 3 bases, J lost 4 bases, and 7 bases lay in between. The germline gives CDR1 LNHNV, CDR2 YYDKDF (reference sequence). The CDR3 contains 13 residues. CDR3 protein: CATSRDRNQPQHF. The DNA for the CDR3 is TGTGCCACCAGCAGGGACAGAAATCAGCCCCAGCATTTT.

This clonotype appeared a few times. The chain couples TRBV2 to TRBJ1-2, with D perhaps TRBD1 (6 bases). V shed 9 bases and J shed 5 bases, with 16 bases lying between them. CDR1 is SNHLY, CDR2 FYNNEI, per germline. The CDR3 contains 13 residues. The CDR3 sequence is CARRAGQGYGYTF. The CDR3 DNA reads as TGTGCCAGACGGGCAGGCCAGGGGTATGGCTACACCTTC.

The chain uses TRBV14 and TRBJ2-5, with a tentative D call TRBD1 (5 bases). CDR3 length: 18 amino acids. Germline CDR1 reads SGHDN; CDR2 reads FVKESK. Trimming took 0 bases from V and 0 from J, leaving 17 bases between them. The CDR3 DNA follows: TGTGCCAGCAGCCAAGATTTTAAAGACAGCAGTGACCAAGAGACCCAGTACTTC. This translates into CASSQDFKDSSDQETQYF.

This chain connects TRBV28 to TRBJ1-6; D not resolved. V lost 11 bases, J lost 9 bases, and 17 bases lay in between. This CDR3 spans 13 amino acids. Per the germline V gene, CDR1 is MDHEN and CDR2 is SYDVKM. The CDR3 region has the DNA TGTGCCGGATCCGGGTCGACGAGTTCACCCCTCCACTTT. Protein product: CAGSGSTSSPLHF.

The chain is built from TRBV4-1 and TRBJ1-5; TRBD1 matches 9 bases. The CDR3 extends over 14 amino acids. After removal of 2 bases from V and 6 bases from J, the junction contained 2 bases not matched to a gene. Germline CDR1 reads MGHRA; CDR2 reads YSYEKL. In DNA form, the CDR3 reads TGCGCCAGCAGCCAAAGGACAGGGGTTCAGCCCCAGCATTTT. Translating it yields CASSQRTGVQPQHF.

This clonotype was seen many times. CDR3 sequence reads: CASSSDTSYEQYF. Written as DNA, the CDR3 is TGTGCCAGCAGCTCCGACACCAGCTACGAGCAGTACTTC. V and J are TRBV7-6 and TRBJ2-7; no firm D call. Trimming shortened V by 4 bases and J by 3 bases, and 10 bases separated the two germline ends. This CDR3 has 13 amino acids. Per germline, CDR1 SGHVS and CDR2 FNYEAQ.

The chain recombines TRBV20-1 with TRBJ1-2, with 7 bases aligning to TRBD1. From germline, CDR1 is DFQATT and CDR2 SNEGSKA (reference sequence). The J segment lost 1 base and the V segment lost 0 bases, leaving 11 bases of the junction unmatched. This CDR3 is 17 amino acids long. CDR3 coding DNA: TGCAGTGCTAGAGATCGGCAGGGGGAGTTTTTTAACTATGGCTACACCTTC. Translating gives CSARDRQGEFFNYGYTF.

The genes are TRBV7-8 and TRBJ2-7; D uncertain. The V gene lost 0 bases and the J gene lost 2 bases, with 5 bases spanning the gap. In germline, CDR1 is SGHVS, CDR2 FQNEAQ. The CDR3 totals 13 residues. CDR3 sequence reads: CASSLAVPYEQYF. In nucleotides, the CDR3 is TGTGCCAGCAGCTTAGCTGTTCCCTACGAGCAGTACTTC. The full variable domain, rest sourced from reference TRBV7-8 and TRBJ2-7, is GAGVSQSPRYKVAKRGQDVALRCDPISGHVSLFWYQQALGQGPEFLTYFQNEAQLDKSGLPSDRFFAERPEGSVSTLKIQRTQQEDSAVYLCASSLAVPYEQYFGPGTRLTVT.

The chain recombines TRBV15 with TRBJ1-4, with TRBD1 as a possible D gene (6 bases). The CDR3 is 15 amino acids. Trimming took off 6 bases at V and 3 bases at J, with 14 bases between the two ends. The V gene's germline CDR1 is LNHNV and CDR2 YYDKDF (reference sequence). Written as DNA, the CDR3 is TGTGCCACCAGGCGGCGCCGGGGGCCTAATGAAAAACTGTTTTTT. This sequence encodes CATRRRRGPNEKLFF.

The chain carries TRBV6-8 and TRBJ1-4; tentatively, D is TRBD1 (6 bases). Between the trimmed V and J ends, which lost 0 bases and 6 bases, there was a span of 8 bases. CDR1 MNHGY and CDR2 SAAAGT come from the germline V gene. There are 14 residues in the CDR3. CDR3 coding DNA: TGTGCCAGCAGTTACTCCTCAGGGGATGAAAAACTGTTTTTT. Its translation: CASSYSSGDEKLFF.

The sample holds a few counts of this clonotype. This chain joins TRBV2 and TRBJ2-5; 9 nucleotides line up with TRBD2. The CDR3 loop spans 14 amino acids. V lost 8 bases, J lost 0 bases, and 4 bases stayed unmatched. Germline V gene data show CDR1 as SNHLY and CDR2 as FYNNEI. CDR3 sequence: CASLAGKYQETQYF. CDR3 sequence (DNA): TGTGCCAGCCTAGCGGGGAAGTACCAAGAGACCCAGTACTTC.

This clonotype has just a few counts. This rearrangement joins TRBV27 to TRBJ1-1, with D maybe TRBD1 (6 bases). Germline V CDR1 and CDR2: MNHEY, SMNVEV (reference sequence). V was cut by 5 bases and J by 5 bases, with 21 bases left in between. There are 16 residues in the CDR3. CDR3 protein: CASSPYPPGEGTEAFF. The CDR3, as DNA: TGTGCCAGCAGTCCATACCCTCCAGGGGAGGGGACTGAAGCTTTCTTT.

Only a few counts were recorded for this clonotype. The J gene is TRBJ2-2, the V gene TRBV5-1; D may be TRBD1 (6 bases). CDR1 is SGHRS and CDR2 is YFSETQ in the germline V gene. The CDR3 spans 17 residues. V was trimmed by 5 bases and J by 2 bases, leaving 19 bases between them. Here the CDR3 reads CASRHPTGRVNTGELFF. In DNA, the CDR3 is TGCGCCAGCAGACACCCGACAGGACGGGTTAACACCGGGGAGCTGTTTTTT.

This clonotype has a handful of counts. The chain has TRBV19 and TRBJ1-1; D remains unclear. Germline lookup yields CDR1 LNHDA and CDR2 SQIVND (reference sequence). V was shortened by 4 bases and J by 4 bases, with 19 bases between the two germline ends. CDR3 size: 16 residues. The CDR3 region is CASSTGRNIPATEAFF. The CDR3 region has the DNA TGTGCCAGTAGTACGGGCAGGAATATTCCTGCCACTGAAGCTTTCTTT.

The chain employs TRBV6-1 and TRBJ1-2, with TRBD1 as a possible D gene (5 bases). In germline, CDR1 is MNHNS, CDR2 SASEGT. The CDR3 sequence is 15 residues long. Trimming left V 6 bases short and J 4 bases short, with 18 bases between. The CDR3 reads CASSPRGLKTYGYTF. The CDR3 DNA sequence: TGTGCCAGCAGCCCCCGGGGCCTAAAGACCTATGGCTACACCTTC.

J is TRBJ1-6 and V is TRBV12-3 or TRBV12-4; D unresolved. The V end lost 7 bases, the J end lost 10 bases, and 17 bases lay between the germline ends. The CDR3 runs 14 residues. The CDR3 bases are TGTGCCAGCACCCTGTCTGTGGGCGGCTCACCCCTCCACTTT. Residues: CASTLSVGGSPLHF.

This clonotype has a handful of counts. The CDR3 DNA reads as TGTGCCAGCAGCCCGAGGACAGCACGGGAGACCCAGTACTTC. Translating it yields CASSPRTARETQYF. This chain links TRBV7-3 with TRBJ2-5; a possible D gene is TRBD1 (6 bases). Between the trimmed V and J ends, which lost 5 bases and 5 bases, there was a span of 15 bases. The CDR3 covers 14 residues. Germline-derived CDR1 and CDR2 are SGHTA and FQGTGA.

This clonotype has a handful of counts. The rearrangement links TRBV12-3 or TRBV12-4 to TRBJ2-3; the match to TRBD1 covers 7 bases. The CDR3 totals 15 residues. V lost 0 bases and J lost 4; bases outside the gene matches: 4. CDR3 amino acids: CASSLAGGAADTQYF. CDR3 coding DNA: TGTGCCAGCAGTTTAGCAGGGGGCGCGGCAGATACGCAGTATTTT.

V is TRBV7-2 and J is TRBJ2-5; D possibly corresponds to TRBD2 (7 bases). Trimming removed 4 bases at V and 5 bases at J, with 17 bases between. Looked up from germline, CDR1 is SGHTA and CDR2 is FQGNSA. The CDR3 contains 15 residues. CDR3 loop: CASSSGTIGGETQYF. CDR3 bases: TGTGCCAGCAGCTCAGGGACAATCGGGGGGGAGACCCAGTACTTC.

The rearrangement joins TRBV28 to TRBJ1-1; possibly TRBD1 for D (5 bases). CDR3 size: 15 residues. The V and J ends lost 1 base and 2 bases respectively, with 11 bases between them. Germline CDR1 MDHEN, CDR2 SYDVKM. In DNA, the CDR3 is TGTGCCAGCAGTTTATATCGGGGGTTAAACACTGAAGCTTTCTTT. Its translation: CASSLYRGLNTEAFF.

This clonotype occurred once. The chain recombines TRBV19 with TRBJ2-2; 9 nucleotides agree with TRBD1. This CDR3 spans 15 amino acids. Trimming removed 9 bases from V and 6 bases from J; junction bases left unmatched: 11. Per germline, CDR1 LNHDA and CDR2 SQIVND (reference sequence). The CDR3 region is CASESDRGVAGELFF. In DNA, the CDR3 is TGTGCCAGCGAATCGGACAGGGGTGTGGCCGGGGAGCTGTTTTTT.

The chain combines TRBV19 with TRBJ2-1; 9 bases are shared with TRBD2. Trimming took 1 base from V and 9 from J; bases not matched to a gene: 7. CDR1 and CDR2 from the germline V gene are LNHDA and SQIVND (reference sequence). This CDR3 has 15 residues. The CDR3 reads CASSIVAGGLSEQFF. Here the CDR3 DNA reads TGTGCCAGTAGTATAGTTGCGGGGGGGCTTTCTGAGCAGTTCTTC. Together with reference TRBV19 and TRBJ2-1, the CDR3 gives the full variable domain: DGGITQSPKYLFRKEGQNVTLSCEQNLNHDAMYWYRQDPGQGLRLIYYSQIVNDFQKGDIAEGYSVSREKKESFPLTVTSAQKNPTAFYLCASSIVAGGLSEQFFGPGTRLTVL.

The J gene is TRBJ2-3, the V gene TRBV14, with TRBD2 identical over 11 bases. Germline CDR1 is SGHDN and CDR2 is FVKESK. The junction had 10 bases not matched to a gene; V was cut back by 4 bases and J by 4 bases. CDR3 length: 17 residues. CDR3 sequence reads: CASSLPGLAGGSDTQYF. DNA for the CDR3: TGTGCCAGCAGCCTTCCGGGCCTAGCGGGGGGTTCAGATACGCAGTATTTT.

This clonotype appeared a few times. This chain links TRBV2 with TRBJ1-2; 11 bases are a match to TRBD1. CDR1 and CDR2 (germline): SNHLY, FYNNEI. This CDR3 contains 15 residues. V shed 1 base, J shed 4 bases, and the junction held 2 bases outside the gene matches. The CDR3 here is CASSEGTGGPYGYTF. In DNA, the CDR3 is TGTGCCAGCAGTGAAGGGACAGGGGGCCCCTATGGCTACACCTTC.

The chain combines TRBV7-3 with TRBJ1-2; 10 nucleotides agree with TRBD1. Germline V gene lookup returns CDR1 SGHTA and CDR2 FQGTGA. Germline trimming cut 1 base from V and 3 bases from J; bases unmatched to any gene: 5. The CDR3 is 16 residues long. This CDR3 reads CASSLIPGQGDYGYTF. CDR3 DNA: TGTGCCAGCAGCTTAATCCCTGGACAGGGGGACTATGGCTACACCTTC.

The V gene is TRBV29-1, the J gene TRBJ2-7; D might be TRBD2 (5 bases). The CDR3 is 14 residues long. V lost 0 bases and J lost 2, with 11 bases in between. Germline assignment: CDR1 SQVTM and CDR2 ANQGSEA. CDR3: CSVEDPRDPYEQYF. The CDR3 DNA follows: TGCAGCGTTGAAGACCCCCGGGATCCCTACGAGCAGTACTTC.

The chain combines TRBV3-1 with TRBJ2-1; no definite D call. V lost 1 base and J lost 2, with 0 bases in between. From germline, CDR1 is LGHDT and CDR2 YNNKEL (reference sequence). The CDR3 contains 12 residues. The CDR3: CASSQAYNEQFF. The CDR3, as DNA: TGTGCCAGCAGCCAAGCCTACAATGAGCAGTTCTTC.